This T cell receptor (beta chain) originates from a study of regulatory T cells in long-lasting Graves disease. Study-wide results and caveats: When disease was persistent, TRBV28, TRBJ1-2 and TRBJ2-5 were the favored segments. It was possible that the small sample size reduced accuracy.

The CDR3 is made up of 14 amino acids. Between the trimmed V and J ends, which lost 3 bases and 3 bases, there was a span of 11 bases. Germline V CDR1 and CDR2: LNHDA, SQIVND (reference sequence). Remarks on this clonotype: Its antigen is still unknown.

Regarding time point: persistent/refractory GD, antithyroid drugs over 5 years with positive TRAb. From PBMCs, RNA was extracted and then used to make the TCR library. Patients hailed from an endocrinology department in Xi'an, China. EDTA tubes received approximately 9 milliliters of drawn peripheral blood. For TCR beta, libraries came from iRepertoire HTBI primers and Arm-PCR of CDR3 regions. One entry per CDR3 protein, called by TCRdb with MiXCR from the multiplex PCR reads. The data show roughly 450,000 distinct CDR3 sequences, with 20% to 25% seen just once and under 15% held by the top ten. This receptor was taken from a female donor with Graves disease. The sample consisted of peripheral blood mononuclear cells (PBMCs), taken when the disease was refractory, from a patient treated with antithyroid drugs. This chain joins TRBV19 and TRBJ1-1, with D tentatively TRBD1 (6 bases). CDR3: CASSMAGAHTEAFF. The CDR3 coding sequence is TGTGCCAGTAGTATGGCAGGGGCGCACACTGAAGCTTTCTTT.